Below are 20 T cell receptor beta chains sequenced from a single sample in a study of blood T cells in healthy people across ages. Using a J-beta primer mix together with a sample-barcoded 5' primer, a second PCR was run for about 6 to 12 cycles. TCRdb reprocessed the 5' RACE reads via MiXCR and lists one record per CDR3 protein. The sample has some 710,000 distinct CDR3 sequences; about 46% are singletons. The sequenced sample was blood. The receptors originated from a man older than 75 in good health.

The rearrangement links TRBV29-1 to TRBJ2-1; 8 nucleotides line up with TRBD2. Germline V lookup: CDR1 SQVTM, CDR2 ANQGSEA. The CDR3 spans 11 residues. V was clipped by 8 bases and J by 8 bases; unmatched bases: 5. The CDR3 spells CSPGGGDEQFF. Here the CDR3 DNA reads TGCAGCCCGGGGGGGGGCGATGAGCAGTTCTTC.

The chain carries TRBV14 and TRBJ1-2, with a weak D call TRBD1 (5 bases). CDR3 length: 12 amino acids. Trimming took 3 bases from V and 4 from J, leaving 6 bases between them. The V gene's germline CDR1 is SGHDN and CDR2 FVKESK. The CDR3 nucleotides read TGTGCCAGCAGCCAGGACATCTATGGCTACACCTTC. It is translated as CASSQDIYGYTF.

This chain's CDR3 is CASRGESSTDTQYF. As DNA, the CDR3 is TGTGCCAGCAGAGGGGAAAGTTCCACAGATACGCAGTATTTT. The genes are TRBV2 and TRBJ2-3, with D perhaps TRBD1 (5 bases). Germline V gene sequence: CDR1 SNHLY, CDR2 FYNNEI. Trimming left V 6 bases short and J 2 bases short, with 12 bases between. This CDR3 has 14 amino acids.

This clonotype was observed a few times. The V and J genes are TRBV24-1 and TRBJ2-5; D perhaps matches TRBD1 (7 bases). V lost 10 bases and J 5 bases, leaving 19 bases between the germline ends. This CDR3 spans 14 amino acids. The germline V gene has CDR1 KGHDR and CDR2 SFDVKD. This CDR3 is CATAAPGGLETQYF. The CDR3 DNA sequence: TGTGCCACTGCCGCACCAGGGGGGTTGGAGACCCAGTACTTC.

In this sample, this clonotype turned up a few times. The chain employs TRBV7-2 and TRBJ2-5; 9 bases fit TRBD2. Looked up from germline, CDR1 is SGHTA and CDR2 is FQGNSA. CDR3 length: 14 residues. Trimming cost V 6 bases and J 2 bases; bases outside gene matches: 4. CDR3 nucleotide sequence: TGTGCCAGCAGACCCGGACTAGCGCAAGAGACCCAGTACTTC. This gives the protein CASRPGLAQETQYF.

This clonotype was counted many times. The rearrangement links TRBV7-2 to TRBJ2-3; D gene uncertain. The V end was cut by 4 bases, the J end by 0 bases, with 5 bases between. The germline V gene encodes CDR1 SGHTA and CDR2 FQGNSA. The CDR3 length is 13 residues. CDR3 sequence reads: CASSWISTDTQYF. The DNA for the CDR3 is TGTGCCAGCAGCTGGATTAGCACAGATACGCAGTATTTT.

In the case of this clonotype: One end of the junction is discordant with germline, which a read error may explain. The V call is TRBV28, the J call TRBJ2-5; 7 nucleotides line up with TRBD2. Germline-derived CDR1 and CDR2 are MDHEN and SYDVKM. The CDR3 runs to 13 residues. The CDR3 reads CASSFPGLDEQYF. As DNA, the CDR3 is TGTGCCAGTAGTTTTCCCGGACTAGATGAGCAGTACTTC.

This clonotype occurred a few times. CDR3 DNA: TGTGCCAGCAGTTTACCTAACGAGGTAGCCAAAAACATTCAGTACTTC. The encoded protein is CASSLPNEVAKNIQYF. V gene TRBV28 combines with J gene TRBJ2-4; D remains unclear. V dropped 2 bases and J dropped 0 bases, with 11 bases sitting between them. Germline values: CDR1 MDHEN, CDR2 SYDVKM. The CDR3 runs 16 residues.

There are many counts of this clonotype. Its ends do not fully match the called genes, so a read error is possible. This chain's CDR3 is CASSQGQGYGYTF. In DNA form, the CDR3 reads TGCGCCAGCAGCCAAGGACAGGGCTATGGCTACACCTTC. V and J are TRBV3-1 and TRBJ1-2; 8 bases align to TRBD1. CDR1 and CDR2 (germline): LGHDT, YNNKEL (reference sequence). This CDR3 spans 13 amino acids.

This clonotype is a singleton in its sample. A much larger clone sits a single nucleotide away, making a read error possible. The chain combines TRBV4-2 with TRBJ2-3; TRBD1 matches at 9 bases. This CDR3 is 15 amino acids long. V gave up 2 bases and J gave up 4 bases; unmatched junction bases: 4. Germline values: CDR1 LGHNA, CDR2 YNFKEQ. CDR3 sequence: CASSQPGQGPDTQYF. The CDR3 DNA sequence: TGTGCCAGCAGCCAACCGGGACAGGGCCCAGATACGCAGTATTTT.

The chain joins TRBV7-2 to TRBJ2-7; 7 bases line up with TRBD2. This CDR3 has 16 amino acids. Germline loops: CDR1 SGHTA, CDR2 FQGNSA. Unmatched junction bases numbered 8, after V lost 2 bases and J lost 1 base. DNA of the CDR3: TGTGCCAGCAGCTTAAGGATTAGCGGGCGATCCTACGAGCAGTACTTC. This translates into CASSLRISGRSYEQYF. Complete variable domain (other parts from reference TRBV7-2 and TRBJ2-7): GAGVSQSPSNKVTEKGKDVELRCDPISGHTALYWYRQSLGQGLEFLIYFQGNSAPDKSGLPSDRFSAERTGGSVSTLTIQRTQQEDSAVYLCASSLRISGRSYEQYFGPGTRLTVT.

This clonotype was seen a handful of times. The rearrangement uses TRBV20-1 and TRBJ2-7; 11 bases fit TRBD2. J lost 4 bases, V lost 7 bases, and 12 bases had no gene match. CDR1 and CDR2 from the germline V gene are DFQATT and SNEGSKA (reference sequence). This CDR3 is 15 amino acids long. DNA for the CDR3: TGCAGTGGCGAACTAGCGGGAGAGGCCGCTTACGAGCAGTACTTC. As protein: CSGELAGEAAYEQYF.

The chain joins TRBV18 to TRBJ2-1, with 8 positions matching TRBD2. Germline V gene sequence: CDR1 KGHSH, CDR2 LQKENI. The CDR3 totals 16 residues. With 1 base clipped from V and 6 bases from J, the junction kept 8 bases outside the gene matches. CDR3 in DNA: TGTGCCAGCTCACCACGAGCGGGGGATGTGGGCAATGAGCAGTTCTTC. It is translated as CASSPRAGDVGNEQFF.

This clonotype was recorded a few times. The CDR3 DNA reads TGTGCCATCAGTGAGTCGACTCACAGGGGTGGTTCACCCCTCCACTTT. Amino acids: CAISESTHRGGSPLHF. The chain is built from TRBV10-3 and TRBJ1-6; TRBD1 agrees at 7 bases. CDR3 length: 16 residues. Germline trimming cut 0 bases from V and 9 bases from J; bases unmatched to any gene: 8. Per germline, CDR1 ENHRY and CDR2 SYGVKD.

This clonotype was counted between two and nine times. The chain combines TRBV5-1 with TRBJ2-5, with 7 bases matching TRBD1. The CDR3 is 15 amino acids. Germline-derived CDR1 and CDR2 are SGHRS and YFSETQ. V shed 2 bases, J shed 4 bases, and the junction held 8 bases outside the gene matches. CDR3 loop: CASSFKGGLGETQYF. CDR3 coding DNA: TGCGCCAGCAGCTTTAAAGGGGGCTTGGGAGAGACCCAGTACTTC.

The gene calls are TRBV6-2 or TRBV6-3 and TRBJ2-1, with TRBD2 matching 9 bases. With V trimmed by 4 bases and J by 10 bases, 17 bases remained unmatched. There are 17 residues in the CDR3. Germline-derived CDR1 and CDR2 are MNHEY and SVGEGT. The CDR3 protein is CASSFLGLAANTGEQFF. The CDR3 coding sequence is TGTGCCAGCAGTTTCCTGGGACTAGCCGCCAACACCGGAGAGCAGTTCTTC.

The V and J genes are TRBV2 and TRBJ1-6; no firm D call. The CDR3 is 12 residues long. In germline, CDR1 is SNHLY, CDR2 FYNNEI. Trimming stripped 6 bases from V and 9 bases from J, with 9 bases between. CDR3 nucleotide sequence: TGTGCCAGCAGGGGAATGGGTTCACCCCTCCACTTT. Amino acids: CASRGMGSPLHF.

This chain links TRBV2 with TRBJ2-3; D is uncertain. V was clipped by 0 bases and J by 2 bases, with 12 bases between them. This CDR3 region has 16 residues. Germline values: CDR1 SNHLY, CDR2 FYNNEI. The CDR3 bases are TGTGCCAGCAGTGAAGCGTACCGGAGCGACACAGATACGCAGTATTTT. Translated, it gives CASSEAYRSDTDTQYF.

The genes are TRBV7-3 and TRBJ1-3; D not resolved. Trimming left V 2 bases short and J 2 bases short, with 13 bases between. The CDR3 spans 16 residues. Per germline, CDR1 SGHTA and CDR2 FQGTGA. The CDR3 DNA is TGTGCCAGCAGCTTAGGTCCAGGCGGGACTGGAAACACCATATATTTT. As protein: CASSLGPGGTGNTIYF.

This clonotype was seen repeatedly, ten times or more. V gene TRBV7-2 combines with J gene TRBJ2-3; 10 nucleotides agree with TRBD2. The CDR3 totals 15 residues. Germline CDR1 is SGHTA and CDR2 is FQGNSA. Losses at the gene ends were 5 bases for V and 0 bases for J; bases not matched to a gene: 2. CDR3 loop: CASSLGLASTDTQYF. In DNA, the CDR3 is TGTGCCAGCAGCCTGGGACTAGCGAGCACAGATACGCAGTATTTT. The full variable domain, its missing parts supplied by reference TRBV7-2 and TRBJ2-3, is GAGVSQSPSNKVTEKGKDVELRCDPISGHTALYWYRQSLGQGLEFLIYFQGNSAPDKSGLPSDRFSAERTGGSVSTLTIQRTQQEDSAVYLCASSLGLASTDTQYFGPGTRLTVL.